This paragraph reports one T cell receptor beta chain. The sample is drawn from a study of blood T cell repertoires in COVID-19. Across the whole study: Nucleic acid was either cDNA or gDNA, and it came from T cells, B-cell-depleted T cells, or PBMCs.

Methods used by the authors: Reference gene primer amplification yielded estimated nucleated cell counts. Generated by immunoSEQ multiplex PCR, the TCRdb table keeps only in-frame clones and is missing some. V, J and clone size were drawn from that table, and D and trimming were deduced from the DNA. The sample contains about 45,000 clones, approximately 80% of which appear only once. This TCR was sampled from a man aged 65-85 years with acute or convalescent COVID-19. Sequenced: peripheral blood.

The CDR3 spells CASSTRPGQHSEAFF. CDR3 DNA: TGCGCCAGCAGCACCCGACCGGGACAGCATAGTGAAGCTTTCTTT. The genes are TRBV5-1 and TRBJ1-1, with TRBD1 identical over 7 bases. CDR3 length: 15 amino acids. Unmatched junction bases numbered 13, after V lost 4 bases and J lost 7 bases. Germline CDR1 reads SGHRS; CDR2 reads YFSETQ. Looking up the rest from reference TRBV5-1 and TRBJ1-1 gives the full variable domain: KAGVTQTPRYLIKTRGQQVTLSCSPISGHRSVSWYQQTPGQGLQFLFEYFSETQRNKGNFPGRFSGRQFSNSRSEMNVSTLELGDSALYLCASSTRPGQHSEAFFGQGTRLTVV.